The clone carrying this T cell receptor beta chain was observed once. The data belong to a study of shared clonotypes between healthy human individuals. Researchers partitioned CD4+ cells into CD45RA+ naive and CD45RA-negative memory subsets. The authors distributed each subset's genomic DNA evenly over several immunoSEQ plates. The repertoire was sequenced with immunoSEQ multiplex PCR; TCRdb's copy has only in-frame clones and lacks some. The repertoire has about 2.4 million clones, around nine tenths of them found once; the top ten carry around 0.15%. The sequence came from a man younger than 35 in good health. Sequencing used naive CD4+ T cells sorted from blood. The subset was: CD45RA+ positively selected.

CDR3 loop: CASSGGQPGELFF. CDR3 DNA sequence: TGTGCCAGCAGTGGGGGACAACCCGGGGAGCTGTTTTTT. V and J are TRBV25-1 and TRBJ2-2, with D possibly matching TRBD1 (6 bases). V lost 4 bases and J 6 bases, leaving 9 bases between the germline ends. Germline assignment: CDR1 MGHDK and CDR2 SYGVNS. The CDR3 has 13 amino acids.